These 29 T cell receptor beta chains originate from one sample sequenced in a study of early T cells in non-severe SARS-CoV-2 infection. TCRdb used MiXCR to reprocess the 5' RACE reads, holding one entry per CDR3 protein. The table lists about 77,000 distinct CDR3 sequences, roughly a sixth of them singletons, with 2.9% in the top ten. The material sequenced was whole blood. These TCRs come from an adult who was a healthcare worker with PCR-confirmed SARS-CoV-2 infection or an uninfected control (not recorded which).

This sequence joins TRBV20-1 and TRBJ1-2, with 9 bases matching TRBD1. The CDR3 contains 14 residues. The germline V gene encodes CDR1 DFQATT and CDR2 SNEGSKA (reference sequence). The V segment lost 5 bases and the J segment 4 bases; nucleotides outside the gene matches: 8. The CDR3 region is CSAPEQGAGYGYTF. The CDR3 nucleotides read TGCAGTGCTCCAGAACAGGGGGCTGGCTATGGCTACACCTTC.

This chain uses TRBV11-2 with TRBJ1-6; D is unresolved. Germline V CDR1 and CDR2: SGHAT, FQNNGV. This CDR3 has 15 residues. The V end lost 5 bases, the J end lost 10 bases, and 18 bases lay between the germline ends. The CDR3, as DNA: TGTGCCAGCAGCGCCCAGAAAGGACTCAGGTCACCCCTCCACTTT. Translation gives CASSAQKGLRSPLHF.

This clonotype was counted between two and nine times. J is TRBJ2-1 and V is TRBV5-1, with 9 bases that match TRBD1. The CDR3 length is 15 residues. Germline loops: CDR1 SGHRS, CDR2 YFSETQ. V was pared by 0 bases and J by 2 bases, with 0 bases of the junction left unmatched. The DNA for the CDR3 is TGCGCCAGCAGCTTGGACAGGGGGCCCTACAATGAGCAGTTCTTC. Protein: CASSLDRGPYNEQFF.

DNA for the CDR3: TGCGCCAGCAGCTTGGCCCTGGAGGGACAGATACCTTACAATGAGCAGTTCTTC. It is translated as CASSLALEGQIPYNEQFF. V gene TRBV5-1 combines with J gene TRBJ2-1, with D possibly TRBD1 on 7 matching bases. The V and J ends lost 0 bases and 4 bases respectively, with 20 bases between them. Germline CDR1 and CDR2: SGHRS and YFSETQ. There are 18 residues in the CDR3.

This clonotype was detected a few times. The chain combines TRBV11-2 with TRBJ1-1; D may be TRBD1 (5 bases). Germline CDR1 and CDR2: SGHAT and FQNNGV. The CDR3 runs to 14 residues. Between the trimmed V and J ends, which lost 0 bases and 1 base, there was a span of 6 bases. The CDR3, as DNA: TGTGCCAGCAGCTTAGAAACAGGGAACACTGAAGCTTTCTTT. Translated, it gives CASSLETGNTEAFF.

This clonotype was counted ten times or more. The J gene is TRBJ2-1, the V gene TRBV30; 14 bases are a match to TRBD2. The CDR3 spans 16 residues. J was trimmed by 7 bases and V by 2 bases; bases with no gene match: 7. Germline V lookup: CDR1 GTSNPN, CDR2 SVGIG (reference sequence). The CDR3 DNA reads TGTGCCTGGAGTACGGGACTAGCGGGGGTGATAAATGAGCAGTTCTTC. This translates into CAWSTGLAGVINEQFF.

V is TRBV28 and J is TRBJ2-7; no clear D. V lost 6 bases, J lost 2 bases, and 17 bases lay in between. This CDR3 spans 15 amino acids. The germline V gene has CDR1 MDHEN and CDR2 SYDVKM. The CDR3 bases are TGTGCCAGCAGGCCCCGAGGTCCCTTAACCTACGAGCAGTACTTC. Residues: CASRPRGPLTYEQYF.

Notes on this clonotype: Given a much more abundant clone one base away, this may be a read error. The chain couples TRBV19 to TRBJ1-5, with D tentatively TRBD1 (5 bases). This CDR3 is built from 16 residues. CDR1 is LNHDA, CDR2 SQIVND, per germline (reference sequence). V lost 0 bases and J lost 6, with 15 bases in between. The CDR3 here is CASSIDTLRGGQPQHF. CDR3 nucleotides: TGTGCCAGTAGTATAGACACCCTACGGGGGGGTCAGCCCCAGCATTTT.

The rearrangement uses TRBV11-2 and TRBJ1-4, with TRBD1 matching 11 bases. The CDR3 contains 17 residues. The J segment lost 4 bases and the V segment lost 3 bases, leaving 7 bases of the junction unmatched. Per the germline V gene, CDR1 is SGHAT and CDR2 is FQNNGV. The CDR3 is CASSLTGTGGINEKLFF. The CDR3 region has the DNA TGTGCCAGCAGCTTGACCGGGACAGGGGGGATTAATGAAAAACTGTTTTTT.

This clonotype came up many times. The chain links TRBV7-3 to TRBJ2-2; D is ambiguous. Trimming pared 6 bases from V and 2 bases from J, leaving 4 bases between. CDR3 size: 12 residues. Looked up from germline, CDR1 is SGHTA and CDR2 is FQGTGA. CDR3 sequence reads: CASRVNTGELFF. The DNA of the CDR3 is TGTGCCAGCAGGGTTAACACCGGGGAGCTGTTTTTT.

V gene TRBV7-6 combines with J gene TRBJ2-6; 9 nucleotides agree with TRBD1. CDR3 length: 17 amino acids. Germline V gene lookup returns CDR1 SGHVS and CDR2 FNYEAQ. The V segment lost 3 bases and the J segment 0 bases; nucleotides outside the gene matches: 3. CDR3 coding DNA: TGTGCCAGCAGCTTGGGACAGGGCAACTCTGGGGCCAACGTCCTGACTTTC. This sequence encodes CASSLGQGNSGANVLTF. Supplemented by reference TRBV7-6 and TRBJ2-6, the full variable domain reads GAGVSQSPRYKVTKRGQDVALRCDPISGHVSLYWYRQALGQGPEFLTYFNYEAQQDKSGLPNDRFSAERPEGSISTLTIQRTEQRDSAMYRCASSLGQGNSGANVLTFGAGSRLTVL.

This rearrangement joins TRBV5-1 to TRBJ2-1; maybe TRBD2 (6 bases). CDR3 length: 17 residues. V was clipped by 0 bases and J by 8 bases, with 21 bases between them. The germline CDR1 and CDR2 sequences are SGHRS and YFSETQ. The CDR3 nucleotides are TGCGCCAGCAGCTTGGCCGGGAGTGGCGGGAATATCGATGAGCAGTTCTTC. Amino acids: CASSLAGSGGNIDEQFF.

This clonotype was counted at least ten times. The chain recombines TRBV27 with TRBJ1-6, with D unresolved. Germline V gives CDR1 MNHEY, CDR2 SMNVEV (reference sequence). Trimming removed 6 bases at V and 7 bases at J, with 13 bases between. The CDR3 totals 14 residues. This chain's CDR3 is CASRFPGRNSPLHF. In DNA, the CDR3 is TGTGCCAGCAGATTTCCGGGGAGGAATTCACCCCTCCACTTT.

The CDR3 is CASSLGNDRGRLGTEAFF. The CDR3 region has the DNA TGTGCCAGCAGCTTGGGAAACGACAGGGGGCGTTTAGGCACTGAAGCTTTCTTT. The chain links TRBV5-5 to TRBJ1-1; 10 nucleotides align to TRBD1. V lost 0 bases and J lost 4; bases outside the gene matches: 12. Germline CDR1 and CDR2: SGHKS and YYEKEE (reference sequence). This CDR3 region has 18 residues.

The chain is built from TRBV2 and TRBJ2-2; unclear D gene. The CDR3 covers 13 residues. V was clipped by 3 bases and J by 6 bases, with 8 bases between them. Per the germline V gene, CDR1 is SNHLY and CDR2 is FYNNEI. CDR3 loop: CASSESRAGELFF. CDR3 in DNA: TGTGCCAGCAGTGAGTCGCGAGCCGGGGAGCTGTTTTTT. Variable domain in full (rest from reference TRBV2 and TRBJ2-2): EPEVTQTPSHQVTQMGQEVILRCVPISNHLYFYWYRQILGQKVEFLVSFYNNEISEKSEIFDDQFSVERPDGSNFTLKIRSTKLEDSAMYFCASSESRAGELFFGEGSRLTVL.

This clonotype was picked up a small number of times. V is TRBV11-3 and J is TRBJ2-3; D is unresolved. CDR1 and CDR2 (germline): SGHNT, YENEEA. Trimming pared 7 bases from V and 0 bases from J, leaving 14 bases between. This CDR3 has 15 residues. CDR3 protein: CASTPYTVSTDTQYF. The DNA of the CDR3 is TGTGCCAGCACGCCCTATACGGTTAGCACAGATACGCAGTATTTT.

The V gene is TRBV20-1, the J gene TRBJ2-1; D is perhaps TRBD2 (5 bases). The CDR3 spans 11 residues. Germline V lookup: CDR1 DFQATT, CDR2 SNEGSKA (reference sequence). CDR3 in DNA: TGCAGCCCCCGGGGTTACAATGAGCAGTTCTTC. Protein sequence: CSPRGYNEQFF.

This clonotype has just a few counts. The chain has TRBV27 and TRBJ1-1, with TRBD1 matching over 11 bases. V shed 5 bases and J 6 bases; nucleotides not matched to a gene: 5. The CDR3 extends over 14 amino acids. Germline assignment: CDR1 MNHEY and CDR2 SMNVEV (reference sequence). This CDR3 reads CASSTRDRGAEAFF. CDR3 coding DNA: TGTGCCAGCAGTACTAGGGACAGGGGGGCTGAAGCTTTCTTT.

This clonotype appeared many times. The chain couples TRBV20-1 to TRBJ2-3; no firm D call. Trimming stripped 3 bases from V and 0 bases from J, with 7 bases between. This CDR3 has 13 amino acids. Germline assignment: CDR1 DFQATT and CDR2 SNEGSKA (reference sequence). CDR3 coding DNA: TGCAGTGCTAGGACATCTAGCACAGATACGCAGTATTTT. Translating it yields CSARTSSTDTQYF.

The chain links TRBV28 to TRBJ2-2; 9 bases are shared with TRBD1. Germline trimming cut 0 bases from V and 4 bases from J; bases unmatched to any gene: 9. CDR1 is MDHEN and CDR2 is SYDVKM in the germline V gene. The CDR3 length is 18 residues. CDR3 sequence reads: CASSLWDRGIAGTGELFF. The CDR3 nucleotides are TGTGCCAGCAGTTTATGGGACAGGGGAATCGCGGGCACCGGGGAGCTGTTTTTT. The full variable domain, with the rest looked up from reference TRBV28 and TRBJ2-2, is DVKVTQSSRYLVKRTGEKVFLECVQDMDHENMFWYRQDPGLGLRLIYFSYDVKMKEKGDIPEGYSVSREKKERFSLILESASTNQTSMYLCASSLWDRGIAGTGELFFGEGSRLTVL.

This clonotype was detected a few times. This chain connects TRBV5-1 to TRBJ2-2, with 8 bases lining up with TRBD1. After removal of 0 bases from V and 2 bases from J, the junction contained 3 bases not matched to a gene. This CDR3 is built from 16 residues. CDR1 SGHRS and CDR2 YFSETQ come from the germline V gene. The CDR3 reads CASSLADRGNTGELFF. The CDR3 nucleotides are TGCGCCAGCAGCTTGGCCGACAGGGGCAACACCGGGGAGCTGTTTTTT. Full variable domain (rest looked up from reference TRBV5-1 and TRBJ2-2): KAGVTQTPRYLIKTRGQQVTLSCSPISGHRSVSWYQQTPGQGLQFLFEYFSETQRNKGNFPGRFSGRQFSNSRSEMNVSTLELGDSALYLCASSLADRGNTGELFFGEGSRLTVL.

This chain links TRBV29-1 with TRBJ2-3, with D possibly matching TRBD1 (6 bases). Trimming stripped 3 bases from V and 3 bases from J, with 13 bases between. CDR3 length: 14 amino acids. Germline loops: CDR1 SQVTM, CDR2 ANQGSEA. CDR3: CSVDRGSPTDTQYF. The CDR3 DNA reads TGCAGCGTTGACAGGGGCAGTCCTACAGATACGCAGTATTTT.

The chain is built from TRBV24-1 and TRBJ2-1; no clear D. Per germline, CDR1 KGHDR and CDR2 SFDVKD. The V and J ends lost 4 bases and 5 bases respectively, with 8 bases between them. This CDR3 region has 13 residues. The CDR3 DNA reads TGTGCCACCAGTGACCCGACAAACAATGAGCAGTTCTTC. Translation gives CATSDPTNNEQFF.

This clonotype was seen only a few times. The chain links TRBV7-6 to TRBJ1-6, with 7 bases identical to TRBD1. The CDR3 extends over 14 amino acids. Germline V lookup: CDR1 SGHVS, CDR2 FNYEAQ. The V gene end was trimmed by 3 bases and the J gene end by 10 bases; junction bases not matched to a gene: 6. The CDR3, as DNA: TGTGCCAGCAGCTTGTCGGGACAGTCGTCACCCCTCCACTTT. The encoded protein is CASSLSGQSSPLHF.

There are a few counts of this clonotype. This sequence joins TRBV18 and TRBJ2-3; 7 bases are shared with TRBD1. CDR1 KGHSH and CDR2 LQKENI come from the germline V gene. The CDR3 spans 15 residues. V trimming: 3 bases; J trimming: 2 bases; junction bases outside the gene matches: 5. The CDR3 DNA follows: TGTGCCAGCTCACCGAGGACAGGAGTCACAGATACGCAGTATTTT. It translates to CASSPRTGVTDTQYF.

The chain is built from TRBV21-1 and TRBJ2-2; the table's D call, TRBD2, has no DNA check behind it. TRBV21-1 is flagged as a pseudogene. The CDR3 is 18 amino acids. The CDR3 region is CASSSRTSGNIRAGELFF. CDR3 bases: TGTGCCAGCAGCTCCCGGACTAGCGGGAATATTCGGGCCGGGGAGCTGTTTTTT.

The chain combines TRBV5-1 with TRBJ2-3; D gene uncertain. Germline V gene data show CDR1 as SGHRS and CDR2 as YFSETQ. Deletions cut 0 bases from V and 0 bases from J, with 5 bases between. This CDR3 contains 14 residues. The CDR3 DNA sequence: TGCGCCAGCAGCTTGGACAGTAGCACAGATACGCAGTATTTT. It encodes CASSLDSSTDTQYF.

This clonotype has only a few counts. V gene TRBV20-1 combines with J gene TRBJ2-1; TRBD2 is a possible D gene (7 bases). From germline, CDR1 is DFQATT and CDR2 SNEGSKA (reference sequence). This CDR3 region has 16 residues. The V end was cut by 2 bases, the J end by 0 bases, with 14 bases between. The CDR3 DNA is TGCAGTGCTAGAATGGTGCGGGGGCGCTCCTACAATGAGCAGTTCTTC. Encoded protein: CSARMVRGRSYNEQFF.

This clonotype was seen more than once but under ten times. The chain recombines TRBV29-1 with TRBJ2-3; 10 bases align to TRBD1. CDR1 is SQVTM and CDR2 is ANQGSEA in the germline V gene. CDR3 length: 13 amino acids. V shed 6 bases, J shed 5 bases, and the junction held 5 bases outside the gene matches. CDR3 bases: TGCAGCGTCTCCGGGACAGGGGAAGATACGCAGTATTTT. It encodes CSVSGTGEDTQYF.